This TCR beta chain was sequenced for a study of cytomegalovirus exposure and HLA in healthy donors. The overall study: An early release of data contained tens of millions of unique TCRs, which came from HLA-typed donors. Study-wide points: Later analysis demonstrated an association between a missense DCLRE1C variant and TCR beta V- and J-gene trimming. Most of the CMV-associated TCR beta chains (in a later analysis) appeared to be HLA-restricted. Several of the most significant clusters appeared linked to common viral pathogens, based on a later analysis.

This CDR3 contains 12 residues. Trimming took 6 bases from V and 8 from J, leaving 10 bases between them. CDR1 and CDR2 from the germline V gene are MDHEN and SYDVKM. The PCR used 60 Vbeta and 13 Jbeta primers. Method: immunoSEQ multiplex PCR; TCRdb's copy keeps in-frame clones and lacks some. Among under 200,000 clones listed, roughly 13% were seen once. As regards this clone: Its specificity is not known. The sample carries other DNA sequences with the same CDR3.

The chain couples TRBV28 to TRBJ1-4; tentatively, D is TRBD1 (6 bases). This clonotype was obtained from a man aged 45-60 years in good health and CMV-seropositive. Input material: PBMCs. CDR3 DNA sequence: TGTGCCAGCAGACAGGGTGGGGAAAAACTGTTTTTT. Amino acids: CASRQGGEKLFF. The variable domain in full, with the rest retrieved from reference TRBV28 and TRBJ1-4, is DVKVTQSSRYLVKRTGEKVFLECVQDMDHENMFWYRQDPGLGLRLIYFSYDVKMKEKGDIPEGYSVSREKKERFSLILESASTNQTSMYLCASRQGGEKLFFGSGTQLSVL.